This entry is about one TCR beta chain. This sample is part of a study of blood T cell repertoires in COVID-19. Study at large: COVID-19 samples collected from the United States, Italy and Spain covered acute and convalescent phases. The analysed material was cDNA or gDNA that came from T cells, B-cell-depleted T cells, or PBMCs.

Germline CDR1 reads MNHEY; CDR2 reads SMNVEV (reference sequence). There are 15 residues in the CDR3. V lost 4 bases, J lost 4 bases, and 11 bases lay in between. As handled by the study authors: Reference gene primer amplification yielded estimated nucleated cell counts. Profiled with immunoSEQ multiplex PCR; TCRdb holds only in-frame clones, not every one. V and J calls and clone size are those listed in that table; D and trimming were worked out from the DNA. The sample has about 210,000 clones, roughly 90% seen once; the top ten hold 4.8%. Specimen: peripheral blood. This clonotype originated in a woman between 40 and 50 years old with acute or convalescent COVID-19. The V call is TRBV27, the J call TRBJ2-6, with D possibly being TRBD2 (5 bases). In DNA form, the CDR3 reads TGTGCCAGCAGTTCTAGGAGGCTGGGGGCCAACGTCCTGACTTTC. Translation: CASSSRRLGANVLTF.